This record looks at one T cell receptor beta chain sequence and its context. The antigen this receptor binds is unknown. The sequencer listed for this sample is Illumina HiSeq 2000. TCR beta cDNA libraries were made by 5'RACE template switching that added a universal primer site and unique molecular identifiers. cDNA synthesis was primed from the TCR beta constant segment and was followed by two successive PCR amplification steps. Per the source publication's procedure: MIGEC was used to demultiplex reads and group reads by UMI, and MiTCR was used to assemble and quantify clonotypes. Only TCR cDNA sequences supported by at least two reads were kept to exclude erroneous sequences. The tcR package was used for downstream repertoire analysis, with clonotypes matched between fractions based on CDR3 nucleotide sequence plus V segment. VDJmatch was used to annotate antigen specificity against VDJdb, with one amino acid substitution allowed in CDR3. Reads reprocessed by TCRdb are summarized as one entry per CDR3 protein sequence, and DNA is absent. TCRdb's processing, not the authors' own work, is the source of the V and J calls. The sample's table covers hundreds of thousands of distinct CDR3 sequences. The biggest ten clones account for roughly 4.2% of the sample.

This sample is drawn from a study of T cells expressing NK-cell markers (dated by TCRdb to the early 2020s). Background on the whole study: Three sorted T-cell subsets (CD3+CD56+NKG2C+, CD3+CD56+NKG2C- and CD3+CD56-NKG2C+) from seven to nine donors had their TCR beta-chain repertoires profiled. Libraries were sequenced as 2 x 150 bp reads on Illumina HiSeq 2000/2500, MiSeq or NextSeq. All eight donors whose samples were sequenced were randomly selected healthy volunteers, three of them men and five women. Seven of the eight sequenced donors were HCMV-seropositive and one was HCMV-seronegative. Findings and caveats that apply to the study as a whole: Whether the expanded NKG2C-expressing T cell clones were specific for HCMV antigens was left unclear. Those dominant clonotypes were again the most abundant among CD3+CD56-NKG2C+ cells in several donors, at roughly 25-65%. For five or six donors, the dominant CD3+CD56+NKG2C+ clonotypes were among the top 10 CD8+ clonotypes and accounted for about 1.0-7.5% of CD8+ T cells.

The CDR3 starts with the cysteine, ends with the phenylalanine, and has 15 residues. No DNA accompanies this entry. Looking up the germline V gene yields CDR1 SGHDN and CDR2 FVKESK. HCMV-specific IgG was detected in serum with a commercial ELISA kit to determine HCMV serostatus. Ficoll density gradient centrifugation was used to isolate peripheral blood mononuclear cells from blood. The clonotype originates from a woman between 18 and 69 years old in good health. The rearranged chain carries TRBV14 and TRBJ1-3. The source material was blood T cells: a sorted CD56 or NKG2C T cell subset, CD4+ or CD8+ T cells, or bulk PBMC T cells (not recorded which). The CDR3 reads as follows: CASSHSVGSGNTIYF.